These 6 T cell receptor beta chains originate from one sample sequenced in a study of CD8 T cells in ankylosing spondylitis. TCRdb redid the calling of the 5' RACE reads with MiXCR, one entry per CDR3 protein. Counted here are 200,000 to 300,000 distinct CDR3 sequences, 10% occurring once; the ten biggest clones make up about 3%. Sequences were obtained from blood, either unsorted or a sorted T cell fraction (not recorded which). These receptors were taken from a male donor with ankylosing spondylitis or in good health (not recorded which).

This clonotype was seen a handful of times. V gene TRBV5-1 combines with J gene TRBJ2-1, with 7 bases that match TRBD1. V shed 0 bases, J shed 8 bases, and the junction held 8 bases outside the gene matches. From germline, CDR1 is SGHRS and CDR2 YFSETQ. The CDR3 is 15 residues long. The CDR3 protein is CASSLEATGIYEQFF. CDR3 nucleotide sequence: TGCGCCAGCAGCTTGGAGGCGACAGGGATTTATGAGCAGTTCTTC.

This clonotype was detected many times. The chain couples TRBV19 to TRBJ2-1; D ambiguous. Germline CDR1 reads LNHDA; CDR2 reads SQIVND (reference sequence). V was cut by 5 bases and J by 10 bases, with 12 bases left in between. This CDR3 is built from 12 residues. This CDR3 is CASSPSGREQFF. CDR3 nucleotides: TGTGCCAGTAGTCCCTCCGGCAGGGAGCAGTTCTTC.

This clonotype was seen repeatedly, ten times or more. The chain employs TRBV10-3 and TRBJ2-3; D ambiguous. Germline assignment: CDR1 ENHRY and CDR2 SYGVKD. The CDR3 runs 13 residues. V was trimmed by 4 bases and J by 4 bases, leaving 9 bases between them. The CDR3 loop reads CAISVNLADTQYF. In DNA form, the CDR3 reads TGTGCCATCAGTGTGAATTTGGCAGATACGCAGTATTTT.

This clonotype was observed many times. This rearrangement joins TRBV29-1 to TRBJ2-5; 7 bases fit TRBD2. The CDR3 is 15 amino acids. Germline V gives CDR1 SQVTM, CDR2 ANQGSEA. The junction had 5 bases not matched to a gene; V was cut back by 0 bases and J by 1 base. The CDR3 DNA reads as TGCAGCGTTGAAGATCCGGGGGGTCCCCAAGAGACCCAGTACTTC. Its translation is CSVEDPGGPQETQYF.

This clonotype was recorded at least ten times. The CDR3 DNA follows: TGCAGCGTTCCCAGGGGGACCGGCTACAATGAGCAGTTCTTC. It codes for CSVPRGTGYNEQFF. The V and J genes are TRBV29-1 and TRBJ2-1; 7 bases are a match to TRBD1. Trimming at V came to 5 bases and at J to 3 bases, leaving 7 bases not matched to a gene. CDR1 and CDR2 (germline): SQVTM, ANQGSEA. The CDR3 runs to 14 residues.

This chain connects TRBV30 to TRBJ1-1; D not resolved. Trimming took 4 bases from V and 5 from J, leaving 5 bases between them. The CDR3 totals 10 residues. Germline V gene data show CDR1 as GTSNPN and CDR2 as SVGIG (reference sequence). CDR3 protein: CAWMRTEAFF. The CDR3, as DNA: TGTGCCTGGATGAGGACTGAAGCTTTCTTT. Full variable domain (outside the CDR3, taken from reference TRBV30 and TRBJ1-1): SQTIHQWPATLVQPVGSPLSLECTVEGTSNPNLYWYRQAAGRGLQLLFYSVGIGQISSEVPQNLSASRPQDRQFILSSKKLLLSDSGFYLCAWMRTEAFFGQGTRLTVV.